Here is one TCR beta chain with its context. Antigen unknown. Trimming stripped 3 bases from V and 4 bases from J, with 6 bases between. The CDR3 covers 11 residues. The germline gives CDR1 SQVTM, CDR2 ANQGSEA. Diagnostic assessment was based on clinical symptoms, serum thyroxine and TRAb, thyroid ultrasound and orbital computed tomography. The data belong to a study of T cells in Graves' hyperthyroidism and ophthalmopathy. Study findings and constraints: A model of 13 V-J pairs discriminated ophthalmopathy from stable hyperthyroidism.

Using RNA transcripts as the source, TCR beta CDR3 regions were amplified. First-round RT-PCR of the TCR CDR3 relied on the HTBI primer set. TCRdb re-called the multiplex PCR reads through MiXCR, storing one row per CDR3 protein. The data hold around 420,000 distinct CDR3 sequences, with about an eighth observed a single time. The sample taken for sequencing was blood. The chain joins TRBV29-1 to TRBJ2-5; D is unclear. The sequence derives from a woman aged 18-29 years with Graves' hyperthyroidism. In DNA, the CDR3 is TGCAGCGTTGATTTGGTAGAGACCCAGTACTTC. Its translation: CSVDLVETQYF.